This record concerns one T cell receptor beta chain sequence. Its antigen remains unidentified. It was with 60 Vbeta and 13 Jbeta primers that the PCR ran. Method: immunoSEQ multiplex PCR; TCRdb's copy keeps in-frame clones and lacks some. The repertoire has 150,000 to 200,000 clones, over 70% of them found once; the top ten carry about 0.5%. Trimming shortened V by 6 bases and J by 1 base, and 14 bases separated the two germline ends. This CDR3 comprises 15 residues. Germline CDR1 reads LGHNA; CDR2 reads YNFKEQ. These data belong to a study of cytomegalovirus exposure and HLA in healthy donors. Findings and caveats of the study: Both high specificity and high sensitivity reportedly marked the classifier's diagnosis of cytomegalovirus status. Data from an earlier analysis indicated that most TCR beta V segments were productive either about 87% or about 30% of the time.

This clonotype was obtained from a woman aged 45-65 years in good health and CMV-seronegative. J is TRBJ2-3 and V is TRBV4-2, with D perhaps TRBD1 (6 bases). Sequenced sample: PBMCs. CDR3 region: CASRSRDTRTDTQYF. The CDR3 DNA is TGTGCCAGCAGAAGCCGGGACACACGCACAGATACGCAGTATTTT.